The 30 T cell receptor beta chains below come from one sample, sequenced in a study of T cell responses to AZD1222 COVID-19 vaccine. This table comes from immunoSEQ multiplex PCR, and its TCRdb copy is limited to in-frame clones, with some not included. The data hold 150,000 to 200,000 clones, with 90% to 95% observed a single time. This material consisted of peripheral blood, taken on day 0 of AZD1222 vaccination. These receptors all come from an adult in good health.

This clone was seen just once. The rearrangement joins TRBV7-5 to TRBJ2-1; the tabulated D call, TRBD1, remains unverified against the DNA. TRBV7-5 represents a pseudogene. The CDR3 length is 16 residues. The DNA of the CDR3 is TGTGCCAGAAGCCCAGGGGGGCGGAACTCCTACAATGAGCAGTTCTTC. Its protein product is CARSPGGRNSYNEQFF.

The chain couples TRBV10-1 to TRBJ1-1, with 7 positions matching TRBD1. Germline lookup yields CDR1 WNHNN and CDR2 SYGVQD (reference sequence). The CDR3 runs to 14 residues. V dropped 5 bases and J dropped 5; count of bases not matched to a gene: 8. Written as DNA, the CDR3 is TGCGCCAGCAGTCCGACAGGGATTAGGACTGAAGCTTTCTTT. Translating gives CASSPTGIRTEAFF.

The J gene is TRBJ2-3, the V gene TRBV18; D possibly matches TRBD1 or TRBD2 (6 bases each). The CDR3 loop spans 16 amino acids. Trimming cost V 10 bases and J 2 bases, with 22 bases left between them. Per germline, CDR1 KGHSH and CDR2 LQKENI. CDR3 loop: CATQGGRAKITDTQYF. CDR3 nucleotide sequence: TGTGCCACACAGGGAGGCCGGGCAAAGATCACAGATACGCAGTATTTT.

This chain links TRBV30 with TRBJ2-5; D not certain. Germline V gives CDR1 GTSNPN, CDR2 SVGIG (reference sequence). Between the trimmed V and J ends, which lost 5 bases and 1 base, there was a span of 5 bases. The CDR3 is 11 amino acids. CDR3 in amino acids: CAWALQETQYF. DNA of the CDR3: TGTGCCTGGGCGCTCCAAGAGACCCAGTACTTC.

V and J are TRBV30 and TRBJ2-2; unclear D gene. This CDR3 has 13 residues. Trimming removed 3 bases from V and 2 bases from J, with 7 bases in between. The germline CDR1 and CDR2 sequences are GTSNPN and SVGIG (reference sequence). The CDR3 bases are TGTGCCTGGAGCTTCCAAAACACCGGGGAGCTGTTTTTT. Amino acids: CAWSFQNTGELFF.

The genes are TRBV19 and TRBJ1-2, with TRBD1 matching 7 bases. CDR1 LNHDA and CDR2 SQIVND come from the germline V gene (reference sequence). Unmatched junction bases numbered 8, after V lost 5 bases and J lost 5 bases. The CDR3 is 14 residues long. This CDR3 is CASSLRTGNYGYTF. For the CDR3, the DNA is TGTGCCAGTAGTCTACGGACAGGCAATTATGGCTACACCTTC. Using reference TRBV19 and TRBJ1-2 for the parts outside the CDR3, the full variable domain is DGGITQSPKYLFRKEGQNVTLSCEQNLNHDAMYWYRQDPGQGLRLIYYSQIVNDFQKGDIAEGYSVSREKKESFPLTVTSAQKNPTAFYLCASSLRTGNYGYTFGSGTRLTVV.

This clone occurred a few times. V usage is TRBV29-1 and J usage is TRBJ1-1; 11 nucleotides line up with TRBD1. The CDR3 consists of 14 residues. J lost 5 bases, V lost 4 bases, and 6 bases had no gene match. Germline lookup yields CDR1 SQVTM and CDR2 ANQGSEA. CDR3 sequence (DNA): TGCAGCGTTGCCGGGACAGGGGGTTATACTGAAGCTTTCTTT. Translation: CSVAGTGGYTEAFF.

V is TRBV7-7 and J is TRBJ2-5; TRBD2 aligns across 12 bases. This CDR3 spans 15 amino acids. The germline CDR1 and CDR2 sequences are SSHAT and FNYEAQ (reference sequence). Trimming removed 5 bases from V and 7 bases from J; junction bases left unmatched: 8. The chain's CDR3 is CASSPTSGGTRTQYF. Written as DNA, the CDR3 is TGTGCCAGCAGCCCAACTAGCGGGGGGACGCGGACCCAGTACTTC.

The DNA for the CDR3 is TGTGCCAGTTGGGACGGCACCGGGGAGCTGTTTTTT. Its translation: CASWDGTGELFF. This chain connects TRBV19 to TRBJ2-2, with D perhaps assigned TRBD1 or TRBD2 (5 bases each). V was clipped by 8 bases and J by 4 bases, with 8 bases between them. This CDR3 comprises 12 residues. Per germline, CDR1 LNHDA and CDR2 SQIVND (reference sequence).

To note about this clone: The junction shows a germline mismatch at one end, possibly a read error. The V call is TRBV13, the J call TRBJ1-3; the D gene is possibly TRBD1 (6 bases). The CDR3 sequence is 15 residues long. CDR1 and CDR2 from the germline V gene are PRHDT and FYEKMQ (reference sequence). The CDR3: CASQISWGAGNTIYF. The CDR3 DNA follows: TGTGCCAGCCAAATAAGTTGGGGGGCTGGTAACACCATATATTTT. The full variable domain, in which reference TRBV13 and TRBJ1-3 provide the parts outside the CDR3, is AAGVIQSPRHLIKEKRETATLKCYPIPRHDTVYWYQQGPGQDPQFLISFYEKMQSDKGSIPDRFSAQQFSDYHSELNMSSLELGDSALYFCASQISWGAGNTIYFGEGSWLTVV.

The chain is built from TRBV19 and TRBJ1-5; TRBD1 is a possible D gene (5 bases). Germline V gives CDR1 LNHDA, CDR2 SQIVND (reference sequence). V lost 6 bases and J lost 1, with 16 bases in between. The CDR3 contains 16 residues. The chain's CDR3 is CASRKYPEGSNQPQHF. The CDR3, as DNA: TGTGCCAGTAGAAAATACCCGGAGGGGAGCAATCAGCCCCAGCATTTT.

CDR3 DNA: TGTGCCAGCAGTCTCGGCGGGTCGGTATCTGGAAACACCATATATTTT. Its protein product is CASSLGGSVSGNTIYF. The V gene is TRBV28, the J gene TRBJ1-3, with no clear D. Germline-derived CDR1 and CDR2 are MDHEN and SYDVKM. V gave up 5 bases and J gave up 1 base, with 15 bases separating them. The CDR3 consists of 16 residues.

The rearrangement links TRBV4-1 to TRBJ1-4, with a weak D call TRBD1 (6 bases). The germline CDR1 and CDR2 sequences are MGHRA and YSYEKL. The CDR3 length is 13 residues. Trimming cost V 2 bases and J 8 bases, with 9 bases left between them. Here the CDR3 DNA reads TGCGCCAGCAGCCAAATGGGGACAGAAAAACTGTTTTTT. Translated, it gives CASSQMGTEKLFF.

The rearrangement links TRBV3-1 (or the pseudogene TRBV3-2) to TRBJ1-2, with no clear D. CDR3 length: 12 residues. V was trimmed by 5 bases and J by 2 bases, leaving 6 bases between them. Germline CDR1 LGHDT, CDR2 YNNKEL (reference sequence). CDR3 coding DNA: TGTGCCAGCAGCGGTAGGAACTATGGCTACACCTTC. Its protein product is CASSGRNYGYTF.

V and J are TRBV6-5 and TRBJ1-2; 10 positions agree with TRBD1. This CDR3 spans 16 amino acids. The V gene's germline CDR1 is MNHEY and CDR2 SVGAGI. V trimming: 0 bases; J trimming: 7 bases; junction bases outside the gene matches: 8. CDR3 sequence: CASSYSGTGVTGGYTF. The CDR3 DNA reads TGTGCCAGCAGTTACTCCGGGACAGGGGTTACCGGTGGCTACACCTTC.

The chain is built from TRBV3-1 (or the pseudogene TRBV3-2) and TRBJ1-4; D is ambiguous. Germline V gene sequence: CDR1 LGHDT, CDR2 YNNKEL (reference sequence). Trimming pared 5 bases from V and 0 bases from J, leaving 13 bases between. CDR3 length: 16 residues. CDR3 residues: CASSRYRVATNEKLFF. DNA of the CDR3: TGTGCCAGCAGCAGATACAGAGTTGCAACTAATGAAAAACTGTTTTTT.

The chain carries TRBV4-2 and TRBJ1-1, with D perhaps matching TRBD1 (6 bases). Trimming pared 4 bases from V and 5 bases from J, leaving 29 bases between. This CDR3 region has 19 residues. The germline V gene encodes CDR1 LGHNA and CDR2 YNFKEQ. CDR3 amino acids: CASSLSPLPTYQRGTEAFF. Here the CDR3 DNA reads TGTGCCAGCAGCCTGAGTCCCCTCCCAACTTATCAAAGGGGGACTGAAGCTTTCTTT.

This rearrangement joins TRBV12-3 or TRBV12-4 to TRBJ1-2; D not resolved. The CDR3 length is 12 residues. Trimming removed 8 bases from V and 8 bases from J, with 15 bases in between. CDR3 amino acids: CASGSGHGGYTF. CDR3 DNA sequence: TGTGCCAGCGGCTCGGGTCACGGAGGCTACACCTTC.

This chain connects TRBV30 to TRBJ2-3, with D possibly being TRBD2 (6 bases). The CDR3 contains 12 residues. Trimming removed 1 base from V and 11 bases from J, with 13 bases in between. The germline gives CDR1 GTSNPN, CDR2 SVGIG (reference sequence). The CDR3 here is CAWSEVMGGQYF. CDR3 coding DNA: TGTGCCTGGAGTGAGGTCATGGGGGGGCAGTATTTT.

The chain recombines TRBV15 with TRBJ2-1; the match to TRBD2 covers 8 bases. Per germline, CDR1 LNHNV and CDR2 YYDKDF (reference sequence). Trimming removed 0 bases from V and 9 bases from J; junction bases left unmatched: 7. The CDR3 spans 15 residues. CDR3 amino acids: CATSRETGGPGEQFF. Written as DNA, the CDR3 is TGTGCCACCAGCAGAGAAACGGGGGGGCCGGGTGAGCAGTTCTTC.

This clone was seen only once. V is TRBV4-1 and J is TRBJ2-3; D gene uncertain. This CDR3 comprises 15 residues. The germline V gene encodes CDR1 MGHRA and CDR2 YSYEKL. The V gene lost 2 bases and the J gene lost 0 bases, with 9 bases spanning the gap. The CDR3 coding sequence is TGCGCCAGCAGCCAATACCCCGAAAGCACAGATACGCAGTATTTT. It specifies CASSQYPESTDTQYF.

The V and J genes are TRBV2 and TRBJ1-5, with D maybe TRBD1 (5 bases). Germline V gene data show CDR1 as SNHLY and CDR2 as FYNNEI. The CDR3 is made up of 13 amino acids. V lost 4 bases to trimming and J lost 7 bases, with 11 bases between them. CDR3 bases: TGTGCCAGCAGTGGACCGACAGAACAGCCCCAGCATTTT. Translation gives CASSGPTEQPQHF.

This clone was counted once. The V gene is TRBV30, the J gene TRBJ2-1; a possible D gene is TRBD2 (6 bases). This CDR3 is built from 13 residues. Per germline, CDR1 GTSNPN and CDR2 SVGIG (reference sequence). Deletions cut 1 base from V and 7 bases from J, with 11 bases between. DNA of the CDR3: TGTGCCTGGAGTGCCTCAAGCGGGAATGAGCAGTTCTTC. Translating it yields CAWSASSGNEQFF.

For the CDR3, the DNA is TGTGCCAGCAGTGTGCCGGGGAGCTCCTACAATGAGCAGTTCTTC. Its translation is CASSVPGSSYNEQFF. This chain uses TRBV7-9 with TRBJ2-1; perhaps TRBD2 as D (5 bases). V was shortened by 6 bases and J by 0 bases, with 12 bases between the two germline ends. This CDR3 comprises 15 residues. The germline gives CDR1 SEHNR, CDR2 FQNEAQ (reference sequence). Combining the CDR3 with reference TRBV7-9 and TRBJ2-1 gives the whole variable domain DTGVSQNPRHKITKRGQNVTFRCDPISEHNRLYWYRQTLGQGPEFLTYFQNEAQLEKSRLLSDRFSAERPKGSFSTLEIQRTEQGDSAMYLCASSVPGSSYNEQFFGPGTRLTVL.

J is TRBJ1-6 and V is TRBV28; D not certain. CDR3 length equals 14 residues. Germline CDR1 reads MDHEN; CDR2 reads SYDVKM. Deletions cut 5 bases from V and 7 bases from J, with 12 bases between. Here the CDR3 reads CASSGVLGNSPLHF. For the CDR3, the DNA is TGTGCCAGCAGTGGAGTTCTTGGGAATTCACCCCTCCACTTT.

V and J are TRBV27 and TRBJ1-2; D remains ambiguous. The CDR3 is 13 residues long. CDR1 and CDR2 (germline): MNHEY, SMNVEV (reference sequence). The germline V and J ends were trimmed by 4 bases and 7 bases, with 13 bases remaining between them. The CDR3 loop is CASSSPNVIGYTF. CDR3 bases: TGTGCCAGCAGTTCCCCCAATGTGATTGGCTACACCTTC.

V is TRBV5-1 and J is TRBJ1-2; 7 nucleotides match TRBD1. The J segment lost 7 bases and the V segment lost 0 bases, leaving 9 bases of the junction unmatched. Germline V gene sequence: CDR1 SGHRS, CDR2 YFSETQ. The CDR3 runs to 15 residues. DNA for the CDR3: TGCGCCAGCAGCTTGGGAACTCCCGACAGGGTTGGCTACACCTTC. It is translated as CASSLGTPDRVGYTF.

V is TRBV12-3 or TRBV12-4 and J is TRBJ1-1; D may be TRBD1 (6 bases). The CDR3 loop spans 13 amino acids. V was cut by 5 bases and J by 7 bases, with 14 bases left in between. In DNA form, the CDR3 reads TGTGCCAGCAGTCGGGGGCCTTCGAGTGAAGCTTTCTTT. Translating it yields CASSRGPSSEAFF.

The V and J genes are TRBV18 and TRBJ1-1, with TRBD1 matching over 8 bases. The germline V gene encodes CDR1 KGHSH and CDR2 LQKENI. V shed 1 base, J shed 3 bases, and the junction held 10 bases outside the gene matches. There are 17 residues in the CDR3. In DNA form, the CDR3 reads TGTGCCAGCTCACCACTGCCAGGGGGCGAGTCGGACACTGAAGCTTTCTTT. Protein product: CASSPLPGGESDTEAFF.

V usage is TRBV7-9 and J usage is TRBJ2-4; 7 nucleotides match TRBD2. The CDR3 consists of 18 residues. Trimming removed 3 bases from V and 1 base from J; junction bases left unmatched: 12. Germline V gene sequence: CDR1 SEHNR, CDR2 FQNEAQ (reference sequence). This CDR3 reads CASSFGGGESLAKNIQYF. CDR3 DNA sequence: TGTGCCAGCAGCTTTGGCGGGGGAGAATCGCTGGCCAAAAACATTCAGTACTTC.